Listed here are 23 T cell receptor beta chains from one sample, sequenced in a study of PD-L1 blockade in urothelial cancer. Produced via immunoSEQ multiplex PCR; TCRdb's table is partial and in-frame only. The sample holds 50,000 to 75,000 clones, approximately 78% seen once. Stated time point: pretreatment peripheral blood. The source was PBMCs, collected around atezolizumab (anti-PD-L1) treatment. The receptors derive from a man between 65 and 85 years old with urothelial cancer.

This chain connects TRBV7-2 to TRBJ1-2; D may be TRBD1 (5 bases). Germline CDR1 is SGHTA and CDR2 is FQGNSA. Deletions cut 5 bases from V and 8 bases from J, with 18 bases between. The CDR3 covers 14 residues. Here the CDR3 reads CASSAEAGKGGYTF. DNA for the CDR3: TGTGCCAGCAGCGCCGAGGCAGGGAAGGGGGGCTACACCTTC.

V is TRBV4-3 and J is TRBJ2-5, with TRBD2 identical over 7 bases. The CDR3 spans 15 residues. Trimming at V came to 1 base and at J to 3 bases, leaving 5 bases not matched to a gene. CDR1 LGHNA and CDR2 YSLEER come from the germline V gene. The CDR3 spells CASSQVLAEKETQYF. CDR3 sequence (DNA): TGCGCCAGCAGCCAAGTGCTAGCGGAGAAAGAGACCCAGTACTTC.

This sequence joins TRBV5-5 and TRBJ1-1, with D unclear. Trimming cost V 0 bases and J 7 bases, with 16 bases left between them. The CDR3 has 15 amino acids. Germline-derived CDR1 and CDR2 are SGHKS and YYEKEE (reference sequence). Here the CDR3 reads CASSLGAGVSGEAFF. CDR3 DNA: TGTGCCAGCAGCTTGGGGGCGGGTGTGAGTGGTGAAGCTTTCTTT.

The chain uses TRBV29-1 and TRBJ1-5; tentative D call: TRBD1 (6 bases). Deletions cut 4 bases from V and 6 bases from J, with 13 bases between. In germline, CDR1 is SQVTM, CDR2 ANQGSEA. The CDR3 is made up of 13 amino acids. CDR3 protein: CSVGTGGGQPQHF. CDR3 sequence (DNA): TGCAGCGTTGGCACGGGGGGCGGTCAGCCCCAGCATTTT.

This clone was seen a few times. J is TRBJ2-4 and V is TRBV5-1, with D perhaps matching TRBD2 (5 bases). V was clipped by 0 bases and J by 8 bases, with 21 bases between them. CDR1 and CDR2 (germline): SGHRS, YFSETQ. The CDR3 has 17 amino acids. This CDR3 reads CASSLESLGFGKDIQYF. CDR3 in DNA: TGCGCCAGCAGCTTGGAGTCGCTGGGATTCGGGAAGGACATTCAGTACTTC.

The rearrangement uses TRBV14 and TRBJ2-4; TRBD1 is a possible D gene (7 bases). Deletions cut 1 base from V and 0 bases from J, with 10 bases between. Germline CDR1 SGHDN, CDR2 FVKESK. The CDR3 covers 16 residues. The CDR3 bases are TGTGCCAGCAGCCAAGGGAGGGGGCTAGCCAAAAACATTCAGTACTTC. As protein: CASSQGRGLAKNIQYF.

The chain couples TRBV6-1 to TRBJ2-3; 10 positions match TRBD1. The germline V gene has CDR1 MNHNS and CDR2 SASEGT. The CDR3 has 15 residues. V shed 6 bases, J shed 2 bases, and the junction held 5 bases outside the gene matches. CDR3 loop: CASSSGTGDTDTQYF. In nucleotides, the CDR3 is TGTGCCAGCAGCTCCGGGACAGGGGACACAGATACGCAGTATTTT.

V is TRBV27 and J is TRBJ2-1; 9 bases align to TRBD1. The CDR3 runs 13 residues. Germline V lookup: CDR1 MNHEY, CDR2 SMNVEV (reference sequence). V lost 6 bases to trimming and J lost 5 bases; unmatched junction nucleotides: 2. The DNA of the CDR3 is TGTGCCAGCAGAAGGACAGGGGACAATGAGCAGTTCTTC. This sequence encodes CASRRTGDNEQFF.

The CDR3 loop reads CASLWPSRRYNEQFF. Written as DNA, the CDR3 is TGTGCCAGCCTTTGGCCCTCACGCCGCTACAATGAGCAGTTCTTC. The V and J genes are TRBV6-1 and TRBJ2-1; unclear D gene. Per germline, CDR1 MNHNS and CDR2 SASEGT. This CDR3 comprises 15 residues. Trimming removed 8 bases at V and 3 bases at J, with 17 bases between.

The V and J genes are TRBV7-9 and TRBJ2-2; 10 bases match TRBD2. The CDR3 extends over 16 amino acids. V lost 3 bases and J lost 5; bases outside the gene matches: 6. Germline V gives CDR1 SEHNR, CDR2 FQNEAQ (reference sequence). In nucleotides, the CDR3 is TGTGCCAGCAGCTTCCTTCTAGCGGGAGAAACCGGGGAGCTGTTTTTT. This sequence encodes CASSFLLAGETGELFF.

This clone was picked up a small number of times. The chain joins TRBV5-4 to TRBJ1-1; possible D gene TRBD1, 5 bases. CDR1 is SGHNT, CDR2 YYREEE, per germline (reference sequence). CDR3 size: 11 residues. V lost 4 bases and J 9 bases, leaving 10 bases between the germline ends. In DNA, the CDR3 is TGTGCCAGCAGCGGAGGGACTAAAGCTTTCTTT. Its protein product is CASSGGTKAFF.

The chain is built from TRBV10-3 and TRBJ2-3; TRBD2 matches at 8 bases. V shed 3 bases, J shed 9 bases, and the junction held 17 bases outside the gene matches. This CDR3 comprises 17 residues. Germline V gives CDR1 ENHRY, CDR2 SYGVKD. The CDR3 nucleotides are TGTGCCATCAGTGACCGAGGGGAGCCGGGACCGGGGGGGACGCAGTATTTT. Its translation is CAISDRGEPGPGGTQYF.

The count of this clone is one. This chain uses TRBV5-1 with TRBJ2-7; the D gene is possibly TRBD1 (7 bases). This CDR3 is built from 14 residues. Germline V CDR1 and CDR2: SGHRS, YFSETQ. Between the trimmed V and J ends, which lost 1 base and 7 bases, there was a span of 15 bases. This CDR3 is CASSLTGDSVEQYF. The CDR3 DNA reads TGCGCCAGCAGCTTGACAGGGGACTCGGTTGAGCAGTACTTC.

The V and J genes are TRBV28 and TRBJ2-7, with D perhaps matching TRBD2 (5 bases). From germline, CDR1 is MDHEN and CDR2 SYDVKM. V shed 3 bases and J shed 6 bases, with 12 bases lying between them. CDR3 size: 13 residues. DNA of the CDR3: TGTGCCAGCAGTTTCAGGCTTGGGAGCGAGCAGTACTTC. Its protein product is CASSFRLGSEQYF.

The V gene is TRBV5-6, the J gene TRBJ2-1; D possibly corresponds to TRBD2 (6 bases). CDR1 and CDR2 from the germline V gene are SGHDT and YYEEEE. Trimming removed 2 bases from V and 4 bases from J, with 13 bases in between. This CDR3 comprises 15 residues. In DNA, the CDR3 is TGTGCCAGCAGCTTCCTTAGCGGAACTTACAATGAGCAGTTCTTC. Its translation is CASSFLSGTYNEQFF.

This clone has only one observation. The chain recombines TRBV9 with TRBJ1-2; the D is unclear. The ends were cut back, 4 bases at V and 1 base at J, with 14 bases in the middle. Germline assignment: CDR1 SGDLS and CDR2 YYNGEE. The CDR3 is made up of 15 amino acids. The CDR3 region is CASSPRVSGNYGYTF. The CDR3 DNA reads as TGTGCCAGCAGCCCCCGGGTCAGCGGTAACTATGGCTACACCTTC. Filled out from reference TRBV9 and TRBJ1-2, the complete variable domain reads DSGVTQTPKHLITATGQRVTLRCSPRSGDLSVYWYQQSLDQGLQFLIQYYNGEERAKGNILERFSAQQFPDLHSELNLSSLELGDSALYFCASSPRVSGNYGYTFGSGTRLTVV.

V and J are TRBV19 and TRBJ1-1; 8 bases align to TRBD1. Germline values: CDR1 LNHDA, CDR2 SQIVND (reference sequence). J gave up 0 bases and V 5 bases, and 11 bases lay outside the gene matches. This CDR3 spans 17 amino acids. The chain's CDR3 is CASSVPTGAYMNTEAFF. In DNA form, the CDR3 reads TGTGCCAGTAGTGTCCCGACAGGGGCCTACATGAACACTGAAGCTTTCTTT. Full variable domain (missing parts from reference TRBV19 and TRBJ1-1): DGGITQSPKYLFRKEGQNVTLSCEQNLNHDAMYWYRQDPGQGLRLIYYSQIVNDFQKGDIAEGYSVSREKKESFPLTVTSAQKNPTAFYLCASSVPTGAYMNTEAFFGQGTRLTVV.

The V and J genes are TRBV20-1 and TRBJ2-1; D is perhaps TRBD2 (6 bases). Trimming shortened V by 5 bases and J by 12 bases, and 11 bases separated the two germline ends. Germline CDR1 reads DFQATT; CDR2 reads SNEGSKA (reference sequence). CDR3 length: 10 amino acids. CDR3 amino acids: CSAGGIGQFF. For the CDR3, the DNA is TGCAGTGCTGGGGGGATTGGGCAGTTCTTC.

The gene calls are TRBV5-6 and TRBJ2-7; TRBD2 matches at 14 bases. J was trimmed by 4 bases and V by 4 bases; bases with no gene match: 13. The germline gives CDR1 SGHDT, CDR2 YYEEEE. The CDR3 extends over 18 amino acids. CDR3 sequence (DNA): TGTGCCAGCAGCCCCGGGACTAGCGGGAGAAGGATCGGATACGAGCAGTACTTC. Protein sequence: CASSPGTSGRRIGYEQYF.

This chain uses TRBV5-4 with TRBJ2-7, with 7 bases aligning to TRBD1. CDR1 is SGHNT, CDR2 YYREEE, per germline (reference sequence). The CDR3 length is 15 residues. V shed 4 bases and J 2 bases; nucleotides not matched to a gene: 9. CDR3 residues: CASSLPHRGAYEQYF. CDR3 DNA: TGTGCCAGCAGCCTGCCGCACAGGGGAGCCTACGAGCAGTACTTC. The full variable domain, its missing parts supplied by reference TRBV5-4 and TRBJ2-7, is ETGVTQSPTHLIKTRGQQVTLRCSSQSGHNTVSWYQQALGQGPQFIFQYYREEENGRGNFPPRFSGLQFPNYSSELNVNALELDDSALYLCASSLPHRGAYEQYFGPGTRLTVT.

CDR3 protein: CASSLEGAPTDTQYF. The CDR3 DNA reads TGTGCCAGCAGTTTAGAGGGGGCTCCCACAGATACGCAGTATTTT. The chain recombines TRBV28 with TRBJ2-3, with TRBD1 matching 7 bases. The CDR3 runs 15 residues. CDR1 and CDR2 (germline): MDHEN, SYDVKM. V shed 2 bases, J shed 2 bases, and the junction held 4 bases outside the gene matches. The whole variable domain, remainder taken from reference TRBV28 and TRBJ2-3, is DVKVTQSSRYLVKRTGEKVFLECVQDMDHENMFWYRQDPGLGLRLIYFSYDVKMKEKGDIPEGYSVSREKKERFSLILESASTNQTSMYLCASSLEGAPTDTQYFGPGTRLTVL.

This clone was observed a few times. The CDR3: CASSQETGDGGETQYF. DNA of the CDR3: TGCGCCAGCAGCCAAGAAACAGGGGACGGTGGAGAGACCCAGTACTTC. The chain employs TRBV4-1 and TRBJ2-5; TRBD1 matches 7 bases. The CDR3 covers 16 residues. Trimming at V came to 0 bases and at J to 4 bases, leaving 8 bases not matched to a gene. Germline V lookup: CDR1 MGHRA, CDR2 YSYEKL.

This clone has a handful of counts. The chain couples TRBV11-1 to TRBJ2-1, with 8 nucleotides matching TRBD2. CDR3 size: 18 residues. Germline-derived CDR1 and CDR2 are SGHAT and FQDESV (reference sequence). Unmatched junction bases numbered 17, after V lost 3 bases and J lost 7 bases. The CDR3 reads CASSLVGSGTALLNEQFF. CDR3 bases: TGTGCCAGCAGCTTGGTAGGTAGCGGGACCGCTTTACTTAATGAGCAGTTCTTC.